This TCR beta chain was retrieved from a study of T cell responses to AZD1222 COVID-19 vaccine. The overall study: Analysis merged second doses at about 4 or about 12 weeks.

Points from the study as a whole: The sample set comprised mostly white British donors with more females, and clonal diversity was possibly underestimated.

Data came from immunoSEQ multiplex PCR; TCRdb stores just in-frame clones and leaves some out. The sample holds some 100,000 clones, 85% to 90% seen once. Germline V lookup: CDR1 LGHDT, CDR2 YNNKEL (reference sequence). CDR3 length: 16 residues. A word on this clone: Its antigen is not identified. The junction departs from germline at one end; a sequencing error may be responsible.

The chain is built from TRBV3-1 (or the pseudogene TRBV3-2) and TRBJ1-1; TRBD1 is a possible D gene (6 bases). This material consisted of peripheral blood, taken on day 0 of AZD1222 vaccination. This receptor was obtained from an adult in good health. The DNA of the CDR3 is TGTGCCAGCAGTCAAGGGATACAGGGAGGAAACACTGAAGCTTTCTTT. Translated: CASSQGIQGGNTEAFF.